This is a list of T cell receptor beta chains from one sample in a study of patients and donors after allogeneic stem cell transplantation. TCRdb re-called the RT-PCR reads through MiXCR, storing one row per CDR3 protein. Here the sample spans tens of thousands of distinct CDR3 sequences, approximately 5.2% being singletons. Material for sequencing was blood, either unsorted or a sorted T cell fraction (not recorded which). The receptor set was obtained from a human donor who was either an allogeneic HSCT recipient or a stem cell or donor lymphocyte infusion donor (not recorded which). It is not recorded whose cells these are; they may come from a transplant donor. CDR3s include the opening cysteine and the closing phenylalanine or tryptophan. The D gene is left open where the match is weak. Rows give clone size only sometimes, using once, few, many, or a class for an expanded clone.

clone_size j_call v_call d_call cdr3_aa cdr3_nt
many TRBJ1-1 TRBV12-3/TRBV12-4 NA CASSLEAGTPAFF TGTGCCAGCAGTTTAGAGGCCGGGACACCAGCTTTCTTT
few TRBJ2-5 TRBV5-1 TRBD2 CASSLGSGGYQETQYF TGCGCCAGCAGCTTGGGTAGCGGGGGGTACCAAGAGACCCAGTACTTC
many TRBJ2-3 TRBV9 TRBD2 CASSVGTSGRNTQYF TGTGCCAGCAGCGTAGGGACTAGCGGGAGAAATACGCAGTATTTT
many TRBJ2-2 TRBV2 NA CASSGLSGELFF TGTGCCAGCAGTGGTTTATCCGGGGAGCTGTTTTTT
many TRBJ2-1 TRBV11-2 NA CASSFLAPWDEQFF TGTGCCAGCAGCTTCCTGGCACCCTGGGATGAGCAGTTCTTC
many TRBJ1-6 TRBV12-3/TRBV12-4 TRBD1 CASSSRTGSAPLHF TGTGCCAGCAGTTCCCGGACAGGGTCAGCACCCCTCCACTTT
many TRBJ2-4 TRBV7-9 NA CASADGNIQYF TGTGCCAGCGCTGACGGAAACATTCAGTACTTC
NA TRBJ2-5 TRBV5-1 NA CASSLGRGAETQYF TGCGCCAGCAGCCTAGGTCGGGGGGCAGAGACCCAGTACTTC
many TRBJ2-7 TRBV3-1 NA CASSQGSSYEQYF TGTGCCAGCAGCCAAGGAAGCTCCTACGAGCAGTACTTC
NA TRBJ2-5 TRBV10-3 NA CAVSEGGETQYF TGTGCCGTTTCCGAGGGGGGAGAGACCCAGTACTTC
NA TRBJ1-6 TRBV20-1 NA CSARVGGLGNSPLHF TGCAGTGCTAGAGTGGGGGGCCTCGGGAATTCACCCCTCCACTTT
few TRBJ2-3 TRBV15 NA CATSRDWLVADTQYF TGTGCCACCAGCAGAGATTGGCTAGTGGCAGATACGCAGTATTTT
many TRBJ2-7 TRBV12-3/TRBV12-4 NA CASSPRAGGAYEQYF TGTGCCAGCAGTCCTCGGGCAGGGGGGGCCTACGAGCAGTACTTC
many TRBJ1-1 TRBV7-3 TRBD1 CASSLTGGPNTEAFF TGTGCCAGCAGCTTGACAGGGGGCCCGAACACTGAAGCTTTCTTT
NA TRBJ2-5 TRBV2 TRBD2 CASTGGRSSVETQYF TGTGCCAGCACCGGGGGGAGGAGTAGCGTTGAGACCCAGTACTTC
few TRBJ2-1 TRBV18 NA CASSPPIASYNEQFF TGTGCCAGCTCACCACCGATAGCCTCCTACAATGAGCAGTTCTTC
many TRBJ2-1 TRBV20-1 NA CSARGQRSRNEQFF TGCAGTGCTAGAGGACAGCGGTCGAGGAATGAGCAGTTCTTC
many TRBJ2-7 TRBV20-1 NA CSVGQGYEQYF TGCAGTGTAGGGCAGGGCTACGAGCAGTACTTC
many TRBJ2-7 TRBV5-8 NA CASSKALFQGTDEQYF TGTGCCAGCAGCAAGGCCCTTTTTCAGGGGACGGACGAGCAGTACTTC
few TRBJ2-7 TRBV19 TRBD1 CASSRGTGTGVYEQYF TGTGCCAGTAGTAGGGGTACCGGGACAGGGGTTTACGAGCAGTACTTC
many TRBJ2-7 TRBV6-1 NA CASSGGQPPYEQYF TGTGCCAGCAGTGGAGGACAGCCCCCCTACGAGCAGTACTTC
few TRBJ2-1 TRBV5-4 NA CASSPGGRLSSYNEQFF TGTGCCAGCAGCCCCGGAGGCCGGTTGAGCTCCTACAATGAGCAGTTCTTC
many TRBJ2-2 TRBV6-1 NA CASRPGETNTGELFF TGTGCCAGCCGGCCAGGGGAAACAAACACCGGGGAGCTGTTTTTT
many TRBJ2-7 TRBV29-1 NA CSVGETAPVF TGCAGCGTTGGAGAGACAGCCCCGGTCTTC
many TRBJ1-6 TRBV6-1 NA CASSNDRSHNSPLHF TGTGCCAGCAGTAACGACAGGAGCCATAATTCACCCCTCCACTTT
many TRBJ1-1 TRBV5-6 TRBD1 CASSLGQGLGEAFF TGTGCCAGCAGCCTGGGACAGGGCCTCGGTGAAGCTTTCTTT
NA TRBJ1-6 TRBV3-1 TRBD1 CASSQRTGGNSPLHF TGTGCCAGCAGCCAGAGAACAGGGGGTAATTCACCCCTCCACTTT
NA TRBJ1-2 TRBV28 NA CASTTTPFSGAVYGYTF TGTGCCAGCACCACTACCCCCTTCTCAGGGGCGGTCTATGGCTACACCTTC
NA TRBJ1-1 TRBV19 TRBD1 CASEVGGRRGAEAFF TGTGCCAGTGAGGTTGGAGGTCGCAGGGGGGCTGAAGCTTTCTTT
few TRBJ1-2 TRBV18 NA CASSQSRDLNYGYTF TGTGCCAGCTCACAGAGCCGGGACCTCAACTATGGCTACACCTTC
many TRBJ2-4 TRBV30 TRBD1 CAWSRDRVDF TGTGCCTGGAGTAGGGACAGGGTTGACTTC
few TRBJ2-1 TRBV5-1 TRBD2 CASSPVSGRAYNEQFF TGCGCCAGCAGCCCGGTGAGCGGGAGAGCCTACAATGAGCAGTTCTTC
many TRBJ1-1 TRBV12-3/TRBV12-4 NA CASSLALRSRNTEAFF TGTGCCAGCAGTTTAGCGCTCCGTAGCCGCAACACTGAAGCTTTCTTT
many TRBJ1-4 TRBV18 NA CASSPTAGKGEKLFF TGTGCCAGCTCACCCACGGCAGGGAAAGGTGAAAAACTGTTTTTT
NA TRBJ2-1 TRBV5-1 TRBD2 CASSLVGLKDEQFF TGCGCCAGCAGCTTGGTGGGACTAAAGGATGAGCAGTTCTTC
NA TRBJ1-1 TRBV20-1 NA CSASKLQGTTEAFF TGCAGTGCTAGTAAGTTGCAGGGGACGACTGAAGCTTTCTTT
few TRBJ1-2 TRBV11-2 TRBD1 CASSPQTGPGYGYTF TGTGCCAGCAGCCCCCAGACAGGGCCTGGCTATGGCTACACCTTC
many TRBJ1-1 TRBV27 TRBD1 CASSLSRAQQGTGPWGAFF TGTGCCAGCAGTTTATCGAGGGCCCAACAGGGGACAGGGCCCTGGGGAGCTTTCTTT
many TRBJ2-1 TRBV20-1 TRBD2 CSASIAGGHLNEQFF TGCAGTGCTTCAATAGCGGGGGGGCACCTGAATGAGCAGTTCTTC
many TRBJ1-1 TRBV4-1 TRBD1 CASSRGQGVRTEAFF TGCGCCAGCAGCCGGGGACAGGGAGTCCGCACTGAAGCTTTCTTT
many TRBJ2-5 TRBV3-1 NA CASSQDLMAGYRQETQYF TGTGCCAGCAGCCAAGATCTGATGGCAGGATATAGGCAAGAGACCCAGTACTTC
many TRBJ2-7 TRBV28 NA CASSLHGLNYEQYF TGTGCCAGCAGTCTACATGGACTTAACTACGAGCAGTACTTC
many TRBJ2-5 TRBV6-1 TRBD2 CASSPQLTSPGQYF TGTGCCAGCAGTCCTCAACTGACTAGCCCGGGCCAGTACTTC
many TRBJ2-7 TRBV29-1 NA CSATRASYEQYF TGCAGCGCTACCAGGGCGTCCTACGAGCAGTACTTC
many TRBJ1-5 TRBV12-5 NA CASGLSGRGQPQHF TGTGCTAGTGGTTTGTCCGGCAGGGGTCAGCCCCAGCATTTT
many TRBJ1-2 TRBV30 NA CAWSVLGGRGYTF TGTGCCTGGAGTGTCTTGGGGGGACGTGGCTACACCTTC
many TRBJ1-1 TRBV9 TRBD1 CASSVGSRGYTEAFF TGTGCCAGCAGCGTAGGATCCAGGGGGTACACTGAAGCTTTCTTT